This TCR beta chain was retrieved from a study of blood T cell repertoires in COVID-19. Study overall: COVID-19 samples from acute and convalescent phases originated in the United States, Italy and Spain. PBMCs, B-cell-depleted T cells, or T cells were the source of the cDNA or gDNA that made up the material.

In germline, CDR1 is SGHTA, CDR2 FQGTGA. The CDR3 contains 13 residues. The J segment lost 13 bases and the V segment lost 0 bases, leaving 5 bases of the junction unmatched. In the study's own analysis: By means of reference gene primer amplification, nucleated cell counts were estimated. Measured with immunoSEQ multiplex PCR; TCRdb has only the in-frame clones, and not every one. V and J calls and clone size are as listed in that table; D and trimming were resolved from the DNA. The sample lists 150,000 or so clones; around 83% were seen once. The sample was peripheral blood. This chain uses TRBV7-3 with TRBJ2-3; 9 nucleotides agree with TRBD1. The sequence derives from a man aged 18 to 29 with acute or convalescent COVID-19. CDR3 nucleotides: TGTGCCAGCAGCTTAACAACAGGGGGCCACGAGTATTTT. The encoded protein is CASSLTTGGHEYF.